The 7 T cell receptor beta chains below all came from one sample that was sequenced in a study of T cell responses to AZD1222 COVID-19 vaccine. Data came from immunoSEQ multiplex PCR; TCRdb stores just in-frame clones and leaves some out. The sample carries approximately 110,000 clones, 70% to 90% recorded once. The input for sequencing was peripheral blood, taken on day 0 of AZD1222 vaccination. These receptor sequences come from an adult in good health.

The genes are TRBV2 and TRBJ1-1; the match to TRBD1 covers 7 bases. Losses at the gene ends were 10 bases for V and 1 base for J; bases not matched to a gene: 3. Per germline, CDR1 SNHLY and CDR2 FYNNEI. This CDR3 comprises 12 residues. The CDR3 loop is CATRTGNTEAFF. In DNA form, the CDR3 reads TGTGCCACTCGGACAGGGAACACTGAAGCTTTCTTT.

The J gene is TRBJ2-7, the V gene TRBV27; D not resolved. Trimming stripped 2 bases from V and 3 bases from J, with 11 bases between. The length of the CDR3 is 14 residues. Germline loops: CDR1 MNHEY, CDR2 SMNVEV (reference sequence). CDR3 in amino acids: CASSLQGRSYEQYF. The CDR3 region has the DNA TGTGCCAGCAGTTTACAAGGGCGTAGCTACGAGCAGTACTTC.

There are many counts of this clone. This rearrangement joins TRBV5-1 to TRBJ2-1, with a tentative D call TRBD2 (6 bases). From germline, CDR1 is SGHRS and CDR2 YFSETQ. V dropped 0 bases and J dropped 0 bases, with 19 bases sitting between them. This CDR3 region has 19 residues. Here the CDR3 DNA reads TGCGCCAGCAGCTTGGCCGGTTTTACGGGGGAGAGCTCCTACAATGAGCAGTTCTTC. This sequence encodes CASSLAGFTGESSYNEQFF.

The genes are TRBV7-2 and TRBJ1-1; perhaps TRBD1 as D (6 bases). The V gene lost 1 base and the J gene lost 1 base, with 10 bases spanning the gap. The germline V gene has CDR1 SGHTA and CDR2 FQGNSA. The CDR3 loop spans 15 amino acids. CDR3: CASSLVGGANTEAFF. As DNA, the CDR3 is TGTGCCAGCAGCTTAGTCGGGGGGGCGAACACTGAAGCTTTCTTT.

The CDR3 is CASSLTLAGLHNSPLHF. CDR3 bases: TGTGCCAGCAGTTTAACTCTGGCGGGTCTACATAATTCACCCCTCCACTTT. The chain uses TRBV28 and TRBJ1-6; D gene uncertain. This CDR3 is built from 17 residues. Germline values: CDR1 MDHEN, CDR2 SYDVKM. Trimming took off 2 bases at V and 5 bases at J, with 16 bases between the two ends.

J is TRBJ1-6 and V is TRBV12-3 or TRBV12-4; D remains unclear. This CDR3 has 13 amino acids. The germline V and J ends were trimmed by 3 bases and 10 bases, with 10 bases remaining between them. CDR3 residues: CASSLKAESPLHF. In nucleotides, the CDR3 is TGTGCCAGCAGTTTGAAGGCAGAATCACCCCTCCACTTT.

J is TRBJ1-1 and V is TRBV6-5; D perhaps matches TRBD1 (6 bases). This CDR3 comprises 15 residues. V lost 2 bases and J 0 bases, leaving 10 bases between the germline ends. Germline V gene lookup returns CDR1 MNHEY and CDR2 SVGAGI. The CDR3 bases are TGTGCCAGCAGTTACGGGGGGCGAGTGAACACTGAAGCTTTCTTT. It codes for CASSYGGRVNTEAFF.